This TCR beta chain was identified during a study of cytomegalovirus exposure and HLA in healthy donors. Study-wide results and caveats: Researchers reportedly found TCR beta sequences accurately predicted most subjects' HLA-A and HLA-B alleles. TCR beta chains numbering some 150 were designated cytomegalovirus-associated. In vitro experiments confirmed that three CMV-associated chains were specific for CMV antigens. Reportedly, a later analysis found an Asian-associated ancestry cluster had fewer N-insertions than the approximately 670-donor mean.

Points on this clone: Its target is not known. The junction shows a germline mismatch at one end, possibly a read error.

A multiplex PCR was run with 60 Vbeta primers and 13 Jbeta primers. Generated by immunoSEQ multiplex PCR, the TCRdb table keeps only in-frame clones and is missing some. Counted here are 70,000 to 100,000 clones, approximately 80% occurring once; the ten biggest clones make up about 30%. CDR1 is SGHVS and CDR2 is FQNEAQ in the germline V gene. The CDR3 has 13 residues. The sequenced material came from PBMCs. The clonotype was recovered from a man between 50 and 59 years old in good health and CMV-seropositive. The chain has TRBV7-8 and TRBJ2-4; D unclear. CDR3 in DNA: TGTGCCAGCAGCTTAGGTCAAGAAAACAGTCAGTACTTC. Its translation is CASSLGQENSQYF. Full variable domain (outside the CDR3, taken from reference TRBV7-8 and TRBJ2-4): GAGVSQSPRYKVAKRGQDVALRCDPISGHVSLFWYQQALGQGPEFLTYFQNEAQLDKSGLPSDRFFAERPEGSVSTLKIQRTQQEDSAVYLCASSLGQENSQYFGAGTRLSVL.